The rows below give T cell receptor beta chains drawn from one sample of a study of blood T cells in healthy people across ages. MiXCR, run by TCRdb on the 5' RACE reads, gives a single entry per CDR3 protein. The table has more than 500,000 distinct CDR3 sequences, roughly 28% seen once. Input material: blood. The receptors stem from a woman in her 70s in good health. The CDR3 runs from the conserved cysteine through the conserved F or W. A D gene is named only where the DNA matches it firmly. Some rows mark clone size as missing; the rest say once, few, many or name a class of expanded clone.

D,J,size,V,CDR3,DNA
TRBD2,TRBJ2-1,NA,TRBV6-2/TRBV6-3,CASSLRGTSESRGHEQFF,TGTGCCAGCAGCCTCCGTGGGACTAGCGAATCAAGGGGTCATGAGCAGTTCTTC
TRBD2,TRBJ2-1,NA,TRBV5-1,CASSSGPQRGGLEQFF,TGCGCCAGCAGCTCCGGCCCCCAGCGGGGGGGCCTTGAGCAGTTCTTC
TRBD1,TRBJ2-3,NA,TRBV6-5,CASSYSRQGAYTQYF,TGTGCCAGCAGTTACTCGAGACAGGGGGCGTATACGCAGTATTTT
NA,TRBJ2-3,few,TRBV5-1,CASSPGHGTDTQYF,TGCGCCAGCAGCCCGGGACACGGCACAGATACGCAGTATTTT
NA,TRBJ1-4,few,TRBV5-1,CASSLATGNEKLFF,TGCGCCAGCAGCTTGGCTACAGGCAATGAAAAACTGTTTTTT
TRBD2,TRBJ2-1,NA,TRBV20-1,CSAQTSGGANYNEQFF,TGCAGTGCCCAAACTAGCGGGGGGGCCAACTACAATGAGCAGTTCTTC
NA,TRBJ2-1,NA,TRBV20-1,CSARMRGGSSYNEQFF,TGCAGTGCTAGGATGAGGGGTGGTTCCTCCTACAATGAGCAGTTCTTC
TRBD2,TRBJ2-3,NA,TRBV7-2,CASSYIAGGKDTQYF,TGTGCCAGCAGCTATATAGCGGGGGGCAAAGATACGCAGTATTTT
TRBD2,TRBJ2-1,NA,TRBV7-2,CASSLSGGTVQNEQFF,TGTGCCAGCAGCCTTAGCGGGGGGACAGTTCAAAATGAGCAGTTCTTC
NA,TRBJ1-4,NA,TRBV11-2,CASSLEGPSEKLFF,TGTGCCAGCAGCTTAGAAGGCCCGTCAGAAAAACTGTTTTTT
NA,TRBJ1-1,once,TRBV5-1,CASSRASSGMNTEAFF,TGCGCCAGCAGCCGAGCGAGTTCGGGTATGAACACTGAAGCTTTCTTT
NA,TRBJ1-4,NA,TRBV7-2,CASSLRGTLYEKLFF,TGTGCCAGCAGCTTACGAGGGACACTTTATGAAAAACTGTTTTTT
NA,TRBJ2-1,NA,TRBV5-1,CASSFGQAEGEQFF,TGCGCCAGCAGCTTCGGGCAGGCGGAAGGGGAGCAGTTCTTC
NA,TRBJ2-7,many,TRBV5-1,CASSLGTGGPYEQYF,TGCGCCAGCAGCTTGGGTACTGGGGGCCCCTACGAGCAGTACTTC
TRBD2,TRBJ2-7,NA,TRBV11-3,CASSSGTSGGAYEQYF,TGTGCCAGCAGCTCCGGGACTAGCGGGGGAGCCTACGAGCAGTACTTC
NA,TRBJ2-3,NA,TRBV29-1,CSALQENTDTQYF,TGCAGCGCCCTACAGGAAAACACAGATACGCAGTATTTT
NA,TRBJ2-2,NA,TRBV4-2,CASSQLFANTGELFF,TGTGCCAGCAGCCAATTGTTCGCGAACACCGGGGAGCTGTTTTTT
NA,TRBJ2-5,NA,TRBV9,CASSVGPQPGETQYF,TGTGCCAGCAGCGTAGGGCCTCAACCGGGGGAGACCCAGTACTTC
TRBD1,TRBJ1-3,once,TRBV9,CASSGNTQGQGGNTIYF,TGTGCCAGCAGCGGTAACACACAGGGGCAGGGAGGAAACACCATATATTTT
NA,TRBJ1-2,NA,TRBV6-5,CASKIQVNYDYTF,TGTGCCAGCAAAATTCAGGTTAACTATGACTACACCTTC
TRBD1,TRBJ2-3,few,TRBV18,CASSPGTARTDTQYF,TGTGCCAGCTCACCTGGGACAGCCCGCACAGATACGCAGTATTTT
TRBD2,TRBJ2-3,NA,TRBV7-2,CASSLDHSGGAIDTQYF,TGTGCCAGCAGCCTAGACCATAGCGGGGGGGCTATAGATACGCAGTATTTT
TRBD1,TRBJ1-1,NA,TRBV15,CATSRTGGLDTEAFF,TGTGCCACCAGCAGGACAGGGGGATTGGACACTGAAGCTTTCTTT
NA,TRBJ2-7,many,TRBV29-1,CSSPRGDEQYF,TGCAGTTCTCCTCGAGGGGACGAGCAGTACTTC
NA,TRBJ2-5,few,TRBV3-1,CASRGVQMETQYF,TGTGCCAGCAGGGGGGTCCAGATGGAGACCCAGTACTTC
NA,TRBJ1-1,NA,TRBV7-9,CASRQLMNTEAFF,TGTGCCAGCAGGCAACTTATGAACACTGAAGCTTTCTTT
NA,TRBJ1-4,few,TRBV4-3,CASSQDPLGGKLFF,TGCGCCAGCAGCCAAGATCCCCTGGGGGGAAAACTGTTTTTT
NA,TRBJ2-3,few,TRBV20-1,CSATREWTDTQYF,TGCAGTGCGACCCGGGAGTGGACAGATACGCAGTATTTT
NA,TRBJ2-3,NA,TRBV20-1,CSARDARGHTDTQYF,TGCAGTGCTAGAGATGCGAGGGGACACACTGATACGCAGTATTTT
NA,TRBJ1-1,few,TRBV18,CASSRALEAFF,TGTGCCAGCTCCCGAGCTCTAGAAGCTTTCTTT
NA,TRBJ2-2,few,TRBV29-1,CGWGSNTGELFF,TGCGGGTGGGGCTCGAACACCGGGGAGCTGTTTTTT
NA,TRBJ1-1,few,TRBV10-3,CAISSQDRGTEAFF,TGTGCCATCAGTAGCCAGGACAGAGGGACTGAAGCTTTCTTT
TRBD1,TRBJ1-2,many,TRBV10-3,CAISEFGQGDGYTF,TGTGCCATCAGTGAGTTCGGACAGGGGGATGGCTACACCTTC
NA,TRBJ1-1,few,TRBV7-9,CASSSFGLNTEAFF,TGTGCCAGCAGCTCGTTCGGGCTGAACACTGAAGCTTTCTTT
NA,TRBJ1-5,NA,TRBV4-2,CASSQVSGGGSRNQPQHF,TGTGCCAGCAGCCAAGTCTCCGGGGGCGGCAGTAGGAATCAGCCCCAGCATTTT
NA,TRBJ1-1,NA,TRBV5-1,CASSLAVGNTEAFF,TGCGCCAGCAGCTTGGCCGTGGGGAACACTGAAGCTTTCTTT
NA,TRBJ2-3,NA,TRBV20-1,CSASPKVDTQYF,TGCAGTGCTAGTCCGAAGGTAGATACGCAGTATTTT
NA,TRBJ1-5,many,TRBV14,CASSQGGVQPQHF,TGTGCCAGCAGCCAAGGTGGGGTTCAGCCCCAGCATTTT
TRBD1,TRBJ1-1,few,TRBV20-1,CSAKQGALNTEAFF,TGCAGTGCTAAACAGGGGGCTTTGAACACTGAAGCTTTCTTT
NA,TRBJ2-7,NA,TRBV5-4,CASTMEGGRIHEQYF,TGTGCCAGCACTATGGAGGGGGGGAGGATCCACGAGCAGTACTTC
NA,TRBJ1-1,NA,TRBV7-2,CASSSGGGRGAFF,TGTGCCAGCAGCTCCGGCGGGGGCAGGGGAGCTTTCTTT
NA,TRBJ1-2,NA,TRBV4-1,CASSHDHNYGYTF,TGCGCCAGCAGCCATGATCACAACTATGGCTACACCTTC
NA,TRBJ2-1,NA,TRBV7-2,CASSLDRDLAEQFF,TGTGCCAGCAGCTTAGACAGGGATTTGGCTGAGCAGTTCTTC
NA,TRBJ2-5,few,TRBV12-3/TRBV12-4,CASSLGGDLSAETQYF,TGTGCCAGCAGTTTAGGGGGGGACCTCTCAGCAGAGACCCAGTACTTC
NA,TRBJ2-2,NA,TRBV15,CATSREASRTGELFF,TGTGCCACCAGCAGAGAGGCTAGCCGAACCGGGGAGCTGTTTTTT
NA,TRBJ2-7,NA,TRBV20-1,CSARDFAGSGEQYF,TGCAGTGCTAGAGATTTCGCAGGGTCGGGCGAGCAGTACTTC
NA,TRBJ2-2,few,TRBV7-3,CASSPTTTGELFF,TGTGCCAGCAGCCCCACTACCACCGGGGAGCTGTTTTTT
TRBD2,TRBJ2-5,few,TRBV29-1,CSVEGLGLAQETQYF,TGCAGCGTTGAAGGGTTGGGACTAGCGCAAGAGACCCAGTACTTC
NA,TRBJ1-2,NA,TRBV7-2,CASSFLSGPTYGYTF,TGTGCCAGCAGCTTCCTCTCAGGTCCTACCTATGGCTACACCTTC
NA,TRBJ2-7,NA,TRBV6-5,CASSYSGVGTLRYYEQYF,TGTGCCAGCAGTTACTCAGGAGTCGGCACACTCCGCTACTACGAGCAGTACTTC
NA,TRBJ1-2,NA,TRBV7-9,CASSSWDLNYGYTF,TGTGCCAGCAGCTCCTGGGACCTTAACTATGGCTACACCTTC